Each of the 30 T cell receptor beta chains below was sequenced from the same sample in a study of CD8 T cells in ankylosing spondylitis. These TCRs' antigens remain unknown. TCRdb re-called the 5' RACE reads through MiXCR, storing one row per CDR3 protein. This sample has 700,000 or so distinct CDR3 sequences, with roughly 19% found just once. Study observations and caveats: About 8 highly homologous variants made up a TCR beta motif, and this motif appeared characteristic of ankylosing spondylitis blood.

Sequences were obtained from blood, either unsorted or a sorted T cell fraction (not recorded which). The receptor source for this set is a male donor with ankylosing spondylitis.

This clonotype was recorded a few times. The chain employs TRBV28 and TRBJ2-5; 9 nucleotides line up with TRBD2. V shed 8 bases, J shed 1 base, and the junction held 2 bases outside the gene matches. Germline values: CDR1 MDHEN, CDR2 SYDVKM. This CDR3 comprises 13 residues. Here the CDR3 DNA reads TGTGCCAGCGAGACTAGCGGCCAAGAGACCCAGTACTTC. Its protein product is CASETSGQETQYF.

About this clonotype: A junction boundary mismatches the germline segment, possibly from a read error. This chain links TRBV5-6 with TRBJ2-3; 13 nucleotides agree with TRBD2. Germline values: CDR1 SGHDT, CDR2 YYEEEE. The CDR3 extends over 17 amino acids. The CDR3 reads CASTLGLAGKSTDTQYF. The CDR3 nucleotides are TGTGCCAGCACCTTGGGACTAGCGGGGAAAAGCACAGATACGCAGTATTTT.

The chain uses TRBV7-3 and TRBJ2-3; D not resolved. Per germline, CDR1 SGHTA and CDR2 FQGTGA. This CDR3 contains 16 residues. V dropped 5 bases and J dropped 6 bases, with 21 bases sitting between them. CDR3 sequence reads: CASSETADLGWDTQYF. The CDR3 DNA sequence: TGTGCCAGCAGCGAGACCGCAGATTTAGGCTGGGATACGCAGTATTTT.

A few counts support this clonotype. The gene calls are TRBV20-1 and TRBJ1-1; D gene unclear. CDR3 length: 13 residues. Germline CDR1 and CDR2: DFQATT and SNEGSKA (reference sequence). V was pared by 4 bases and J by 3 bases, with 12 bases between. CDR3 amino acids: CSAIGVGDTEAFF. In nucleotides, the CDR3 is TGCAGTGCTATTGGGGTTGGAGACACTGAAGCTTTCTTT.

The rearrangement uses TRBV4-3 and TRBJ2-5; 7 bases line up with TRBD1. This CDR3 contains 15 residues. CDR1 and CDR2 from the germline V gene are LGHNA and YSLEER. The V segment lost 0 bases and the J segment 1 base; nucleotides outside the gene matches: 2. CDR3 sequence: CASSQDRGPQETQYF. As DNA, the CDR3 is TGCGCCAGCAGCCAAGATAGGGGGCCCCAAGAGACCCAGTACTTC.

V and J are TRBV12-3 or TRBV12-4 and TRBJ1-1; D unclear. The CDR3 loop spans 17 amino acids. Trimming removed 1 base at V and 9 bases at J, with 24 bases between. The CDR3 is CASSLGTRRSLDSKAFF. In DNA, the CDR3 is TGTGCCAGCAGTTTAGGAACACGGCGGTCCTTGGATTCGAAAGCTTTCTTT.

The V and J genes are TRBV4-1 and TRBJ2-1, with 8 bases matching TRBD1. Germline lookup yields CDR1 MGHRA and CDR2 YSYEKL. V was clipped by 1 base and J by 6 bases; unmatched bases: 2. The CDR3 totals 14 residues. The CDR3 DNA sequence: TGCGCCAGCAGCCAAGGGGACAGGCTCAATGAGCAGTTCTTC. This encodes CASSQGDRLNEQFF.

As concerns this clonotype: Here the CDR3 omits its conserved ending phenylalanine or tryptophan, so a read error is the likely source. The rearrangement joins TRBV20-1 to TRBJ1-6; D gene unclear. Germline-derived CDR1 and CDR2 are DFQATT and SNEGSKA (reference sequence). Trimming took off 4 bases at V and 1 base at J, with 8 bases between the two ends. The CDR3 covers 14 residues. CDR3: CSAMEISYNSPLHS. As DNA, the CDR3 is TGCAGTGCTATGGAGATTTCCTATAATTCACCCCTCCACTCT.

Only a few counts were recorded for this clonotype. The chain combines TRBV20-1 with TRBJ1-2, with 7 bases aligning to TRBD1. CDR1 DFQATT and CDR2 SNEGSKA come from the germline V gene (reference sequence). The V and J ends lost 3 bases and 3 bases, in that order; junction bases with no gene match: 16. The CDR3 totals 17 residues. CDR3 DNA: TGCAGTGCTAGGAGTACCGTGCGGACAGGATCCGACTATGGCTACACCTTC. Translating it yields CSARSTVRTGSDYGYTF.

This clonotype was seen a single time. Since a much larger clone is just one base distant, this may be a read error. V is TRBV29-1 and J is TRBJ2-7; 8 nucleotides line up with TRBD2. This CDR3 is 14 amino acids long. Germline CDR1 reads SQVTM; CDR2 reads ANQGSEA. The CDR3 reads CSDEGSGGGYEQYF. In DNA, the CDR3 is TGCAGCGATGAAGGGTCGGGAGGGGGTTACGAGCAGTACTTC.

This clonotype came up once. V usage is TRBV11-2 and J usage is TRBJ1-2, with 10 bases fitting TRBD1. The CDR3 is 17 residues long. Germline lookup yields CDR1 SGHAT and CDR2 FQNNGV. V trimming: 5 bases; J trimming: 5 bases; junction bases outside the gene matches: 14. The CDR3 reads CASSDRGDRGSLYGYTF. In DNA form, the CDR3 reads TGTGCCAGCAGCGATAGGGGGGACAGGGGCTCCCTGTATGGCTACACCTTC.

The chain uses TRBV7-9 and TRBJ1-2, with D possibly being TRBD1 (5 bases). V was shortened by 0 bases and J by 8 bases, with 16 bases between the two germline ends. This CDR3 contains 15 residues. Germline V gene data show CDR1 as SEHNR and CDR2 as FQNEAQ (reference sequence). The CDR3: CASSLAVLGTGGYTF. In DNA form, the CDR3 reads TGTGCCAGCAGCTTAGCGGTATTGGGGACCGGAGGCTACACCTTC.

A word on this clonotype: At one boundary the junction diverges from the germline segment, which might be a read error. The chain is built from TRBV20-1 and TRBJ1-1; 7 positions agree with TRBD1. Germline loops: CDR1 DFQATT, CDR2 SNEGSKA (reference sequence). The CDR3 is 12 amino acids. CDR3 amino acids: CSAAKGQQFVPF. The CDR3 DNA follows: TGCAGTGCGGCCAAGGGACAGCAGTTTGTTCCTTTT.

This sequence joins TRBV6-6 and TRBJ2-7, with TRBD2 as a possible D gene (5 bases). The V and J ends lost 7 bases and 2 bases respectively, with 12 bases between them. The CDR3 spans 13 residues. The V gene's germline CDR1 is MNHNY and CDR2 SVGAGI (reference sequence). The CDR3 DNA reads as TGTGCCAGCACCCCAAGCGGTACCTACGAGCAGTACTTC. Translation gives CASTPSGTYEQYF.

Ten or more counts support this clonotype. The rearrangement links TRBV12-3 or TRBV12-4 to TRBJ2-5; possibly TRBD2 for D (6 bases). CDR3 length equals 14 residues. V lost 3 bases and J 4 bases, leaving 12 bases between the germline ends. The DNA for the CDR3 is TGTGCCAGCAGTTTGGAGTGGGGAGGAGAGACCCAGTACTTC. Protein sequence: CASSLEWGGETQYF.

This clonotype was detected ten times or more. The rearrangement joins TRBV9 to TRBJ1-1, with unresolved D. Trimming removed 4 bases from V and 0 bases from J, with 7 bases in between. Germline V gene data show CDR1 as SGDLS and CDR2 as YYNGEE. The CDR3 runs 13 residues. In DNA, the CDR3 is TGTGCCAGCAGCCGGGGAATGAACACTGAAGCTTTCTTT. It encodes CASSRGMNTEAFF.

The genes are TRBV11-1 and TRBJ2-3; 14 bases align to TRBD2. Germline CDR1 SGHAT, CDR2 FQDESV (reference sequence). V dropped 4 bases and J dropped 6; count of bases not matched to a gene: 6. The CDR3 is 16 amino acids. The CDR3 region has the DNA TGTGCCAGCAGCTACCTGACTAGCGGGGGGGCGGATACGCAGTATTTT. It specifies CASSYLTSGGADTQYF. Using reference TRBV11-1 and TRBJ2-3 for the parts outside the CDR3, the full variable domain is EAEVAQSPRYKITEKSQAVAFWCDPISGHATLYWYRQILGQGPELLVQFQDESVVDDSQLPKDRFSAERLKGVDSTLKIQPAELGDSAMYLCASSYLTSGGADTQYFGPGTRLTVL.

The rearrangement links TRBV27 to TRBJ2-7, with D tentatively TRBD2 (6 bases). The germline V gene has CDR1 MNHEY and CDR2 SMNVEV (reference sequence). V dropped 3 bases and J dropped 3 bases, with 12 bases sitting between them. The CDR3 covers 14 residues. In DNA, the CDR3 is TGTGCCAGCAGTTTGAGGAGGGAGTTCTACGAGCAGTACTTC. This translates into CASSLRREFYEQYF.

The chain recombines TRBV12-3 or TRBV12-4 with TRBJ2-7, with a tentative D call TRBD1 (7 bases). The V end lost 8 bases, the J end lost 7 bases, and 21 bases lay between the germline ends. The CDR3 is 14 residues long. The CDR3: CASWPGTPGGEQYF. CDR3 coding DNA: TGTGCCAGCTGGCCCGGGACCCCAGGGGGGGAGCAGTACTTC.

This chain links TRBV12-3 or TRBV12-4 with TRBJ2-1; 10 nucleotides line up with TRBD2. CDR3 length: 15 residues. V gave up 2 bases and J gave up 7 bases; unmatched junction bases: 5. CDR3 nucleotide sequence: TGTGCCAGCAGTTTAATTAGCGGGAGGTTAAATGAGCAGTTCTTC. It yields the protein CASSLISGRLNEQFF.

This clonotype was detected once. The chain links TRBV9 to TRBJ2-5, with D uncertain. V was cut by 0 bases and J by 5 bases, with 14 bases left in between. This CDR3 is 15 amino acids long. The germline V gene has CDR1 SGDLS and CDR2 YYNGEE. In nucleotides, the CDR3 is TGTGCCAGCAGCGTAGAAGGGCTTAGCTGGGAGACCCAGTACTTC. This gives the protein CASSVEGLSWETQYF.

The rearrangement uses TRBV20-1 and TRBJ2-7, with TRBD1 matching 9 bases. Losses at the gene ends were 3 bases for V and 2 bases for J; bases not matched to a gene: 8. Germline V gene data show CDR1 as DFQATT and CDR2 as SNEGSKA (reference sequence). The CDR3 loop spans 15 amino acids. The CDR3 sequence: CSARSGTGITYEQYF. In DNA, the CDR3 is TGCAGTGCTAGGTCCGGGACAGGGATAACCTACGAGCAGTACTTC.

This clonotype showed up just a few times. The chain joins TRBV29-1 to TRBJ2-3, with D possibly TRBD2 on 6 matching bases. From germline, CDR1 is SQVTM and CDR2 ANQGSEA. The CDR3 contains 14 residues. The germline V and J ends were trimmed by 3 bases and 0 bases, with 10 bases remaining between them. In DNA form, the CDR3 reads TGCAGCGTTGAGGGAGGACCGAGCACAGATACGCAGTATTTT. It translates to CSVEGGPSTDTQYF.

The chain has TRBV4-1 and TRBJ2-2, with 14 positions matching TRBD2. Germline trimming cut 7 bases from V and 1 base from J; bases unmatched to any gene: 14. The CDR3 is 20 residues long. CDR1 MGHRA and CDR2 YSYEKL come from the germline V gene. CDR3 loop: CASIPYNRTSGRLNTGELFF. CDR3 in DNA: TGCGCCAGCATCCCTTATAACCGGACTAGCGGGAGGTTGAACACCGGGGAGCTGTTTTTT.

CDR3 residues: CASSLGWGALEKYF. The CDR3 DNA sequence: TGTGCCAGCAGTTTAGGGTGGGGGGCATTAGAGAAGTACTTC. The chain has TRBV12-3 or TRBV12-4 and TRBJ2-5; D assignment may be TRBD1 or TRBD2 (6 bases each). CDR3 length equals 14 residues. Trimming removed 1 base from V and 12 bases from J, with 18 bases in between.

Comment on this clonotype: A much larger clone lies one base from this, so it may be a read error. The rearrangement links TRBV20-1 to TRBJ1-2; TRBD1 aligns across 7 bases. V dropped 6 bases and J dropped 7; count of bases not matched to a gene: 17. There are 15 residues in the CDR3. Germline loops: CDR1 DFQATT, CDR2 SNEGSKA (reference sequence). The CDR3, as DNA: TGCAGTGCCAAGTATCCGGGACAGCTGGTCTGTGGCTACACCTTC. Protein sequence: CSAKYPGQLVCGYTF.

This clonotype was seen a few times. The V call is TRBV20-1, the J call TRBJ2-3, with a weak D call TRBD1 (6 bases). This CDR3 contains 15 residues. Looked up from germline, CDR1 is DFQATT and CDR2 is SNEGSKA (reference sequence). With 0 bases removed from V and 1 base from J, the gap between germline ends came to 11 bases. CDR3 loop: CSARDKEGGTDTQYF. The CDR3 DNA sequence: TGCAGTGCTAGAGACAAAGAGGGGGGCACAGATACGCAGTATTTT.

V and J are TRBV20-1 and TRBJ2-7; D gene uncertain. Germline V gives CDR1 DFQATT, CDR2 SNEGSKA (reference sequence). The CDR3 is 11 residues long. V was pared by 1 base and J by 3 bases, with 4 bases between. DNA of the CDR3: TGCAGTGCTAGAGCTAGCTACGAGCAGTACTTC. Translated: CSARASYEQYF.

This clonotype was detected many times. J is TRBJ1-2 and V is TRBV4-3; D is ambiguous. V was trimmed by 1 base and J by 8 bases, leaving 14 bases between them. CDR1 is LGHNA, CDR2 YSLEER, per germline. There are 14 residues in the CDR3. The DNA of the CDR3 is TGCGCCAGCAGCCAAGGCCTTCACCCGAAGGGCTACACCTTC. It specifies CASSQGLHPKGYTF.

This clonotype has a count of ten or more. The chain recombines TRBV10-3 with TRBJ2-3; D may be TRBD1 (6 bases). This CDR3 region has 13 residues. V gave up 4 bases and J gave up 6 bases, with 11 bases separating them. Looked up from germline, CDR1 is ENHRY and CDR2 is SYGVKD. CDR3 in amino acids: CAISGTELDTQYF. For the CDR3, the DNA is TGTGCCATCAGTGGGACAGAGCTGGATACGCAGTATTTT.